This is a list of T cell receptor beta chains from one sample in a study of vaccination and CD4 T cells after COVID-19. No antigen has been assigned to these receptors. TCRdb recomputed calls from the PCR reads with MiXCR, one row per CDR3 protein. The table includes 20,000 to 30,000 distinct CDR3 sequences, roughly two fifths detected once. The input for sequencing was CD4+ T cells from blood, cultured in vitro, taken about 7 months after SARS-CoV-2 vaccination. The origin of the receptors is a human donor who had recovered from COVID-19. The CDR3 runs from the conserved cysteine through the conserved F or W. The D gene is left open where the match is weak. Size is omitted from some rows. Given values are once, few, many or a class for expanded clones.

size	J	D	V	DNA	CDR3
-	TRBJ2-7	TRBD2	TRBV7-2	TGTGCCAGCAGCTCCGGACTAGCCTACGAGCAGTACTTC	CASSSGLAYEQYF
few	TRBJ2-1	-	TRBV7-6	TGTGCCAGCAGCCAAGGGACTCCGATCTCTGTATACAATGAGCAGTTCTTC	CASSQGTPISVYNEQFF
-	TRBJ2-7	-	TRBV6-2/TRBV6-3	TGTGCCAGCAGATCCCCAGCGGACGGAACCTACGAGCAGTACTTC	CASRSPADGTYEQYF
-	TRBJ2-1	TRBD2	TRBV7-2	TGTGCCAGCAGCCTCCGGACTAGCGGGAGTCTCCATGGGCAGTTCTTC	CASSLRTSGSLHGQFF
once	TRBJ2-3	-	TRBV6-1	TGTGCCAGCCGTAGGACTCTAACTAGCACAGATACGCAGTATTTT	CASRRTLTSTDTQYF
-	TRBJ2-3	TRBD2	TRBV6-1	TGTGCCAGCAGCACCATCTTAGGACTAGCGGCAACAGATACGCAGTATTTT	CASSTILGLAATDTQYF
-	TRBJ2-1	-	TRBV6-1	TGTGCCAGCAGGCGGGTCCAGGCGTACAATGAGCAGTTCTTC	CASRRVQAYNEQFF
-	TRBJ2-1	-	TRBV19	TGTGCCAGTAGTATCAGCGGGCTTGAGCAGTTCTTC	CASSISGLEQFF
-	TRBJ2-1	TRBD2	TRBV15	TGTGCCATCAGGACCCGGGACTATTTCGATGAGCAGTTCTTC	CAIRTRDYFDEQFF
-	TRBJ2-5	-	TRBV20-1	TGCAGTGCCCCGGCGCAGGGGCAGACCCAGTACTTC	CSAPAQGQTQYF
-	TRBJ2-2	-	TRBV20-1	TGCAGTGCTAGATCGGCAGGCGTCACCGGGGAGCTGTTTTTT	CSARSAGVTGELFF
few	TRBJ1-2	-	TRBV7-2	TGTGCCAGCAGCTTAGATCATAGGGGCTATGGCTACACCTTC	CASSLDHRGYGYTF
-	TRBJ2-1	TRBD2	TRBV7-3	TGTGCCAGCAGCTTGACTCGGACTAGCGTTCGCGATGAGCAGTTCTTC	CASSLTRTSVRDEQFF
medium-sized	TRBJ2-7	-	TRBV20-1	TGCAGTGCTAGAGATATTAGCCAGGGTCGAGGGGAGCAGTACTTC	CSARDISQGRGEQYF
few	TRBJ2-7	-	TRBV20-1	TGCAGTGCTAGCAGACAGACCTACGAGCAGTACTTC	CSASRQTYEQYF
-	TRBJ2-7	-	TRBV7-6	TGTGCCAGCAGCCCCCTTATGAGCCCCGGCAACGAGCAGTACTTC	CASSPLMSPGNEQYF
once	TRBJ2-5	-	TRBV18	TGTGCCAGCCCACCTCTAGGTACACAAGAGACCCAGTACTTC	CASPPLGTQETQYF
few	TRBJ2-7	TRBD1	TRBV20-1	TGCAGTGCTAGAATACAGGGGTACGAGCAGTACTTC	CSARIQGYEQYF
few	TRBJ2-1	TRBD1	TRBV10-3	TGTGCCATCAAACGGGACAGAGCCTACAATGAGCAGTTCTTC	CAIKRDRAYNEQFF
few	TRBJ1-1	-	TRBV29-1	TGCAGCGCCTCCACAGGGAGGAACACTGAAGCTTTCTTT	CSASTGRNTEAFF
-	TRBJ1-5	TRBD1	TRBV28	TGTGCCAGCAGTACCGGGACAGGGGAAATTTTTCGGAGCAATCAGCCCCAGCATTTT	CASSTGTGEIFRSNQPQHF
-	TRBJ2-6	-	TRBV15	TGTGCCACCAGCAGAGCCCGTGGGGCCAACGTCCTGACTTTC	CATSRARGANVLTF
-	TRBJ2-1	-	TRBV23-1	TGCGCCAGCAGCCCGTGCCGGGAACCCAACACTGAGCAGTTCTTC	CASSPCREPNTEQFF
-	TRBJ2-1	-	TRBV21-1	TGTGCCAGCAGCAAGGGGGGTTGGGGGGGACAAGCTCGGGATGAGCAGTTCTTC	CASSKGGWGGQARDEQFF
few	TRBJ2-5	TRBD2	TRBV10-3	TGTGCCACCCGGACTAGCCGAGAGACCCAGTACTTC	CATRTSRETQYF
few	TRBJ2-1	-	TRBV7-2	TGTGCCAGCAGCTTGAGCCGGGACACCCAGTTCTTC	CASSLSRDTQFF
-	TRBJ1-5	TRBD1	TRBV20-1	TGCAGTGCTAGAAGGACAGGGTCTAATCAGCCCCAGCATTTT	CSARRTGSNQPQHF
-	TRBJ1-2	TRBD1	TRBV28	TGTGCCAGCAGTTTATGGGGGGACAGGGTATCCGTTGGCTACACCTTC	CASSLWGDRVSVGYTF
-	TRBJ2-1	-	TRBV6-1	TGTGCCAGCAGTCCCTTGGGGGCCTCCTACAATGAGCAGTTCTTC	CASSPLGASYNEQFF
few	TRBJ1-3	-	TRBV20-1	TGCAGTGCTAGACCATCCGGGCCACGAAACACCATATATTTT	CSARPSGPRNTIYF
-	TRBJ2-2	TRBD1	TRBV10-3	TGTGCCATCAGTAAACAGGGGGCAAGCACCGGGGAGCTGTTTTTT	CAISKQGASTGELFF
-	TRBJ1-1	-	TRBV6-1	TGTGCCAGCAGTGTAACGAAGGAAGGAGCTTTCTTT	CASSVTKEGAFF
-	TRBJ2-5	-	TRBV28	TGTGCCAGCAGTTTACCCTCAGGTCAAGAGACCCAGTACTTC	CASSLPSGQETQYF
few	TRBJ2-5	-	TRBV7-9	TGTGCCAGCAGATTCACGGGACAACCTCAAGAGACCCAGTACTTC	CASRFTGQPQETQYF
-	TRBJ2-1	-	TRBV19	TGTGCCAGTAGCGAGGGGGGTGGGTACAATGAGCAGTTCTTC	CASSEGGGYNEQFF
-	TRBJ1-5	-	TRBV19	TGTGCCAGTAGTCCAGAGAGGGGACGGTTCAATCAGCCCCAGCATTTT	CASSPERGRFNQPQHF
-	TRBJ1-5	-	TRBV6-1	TGTGCCAGCAGCGCAAATCAGCCCCAGCATTTT	CASSANQPQHF
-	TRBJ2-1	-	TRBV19	TGTGCCAGTAGTATTGAGCGGTACAATGAGCAGTTCTTC	CASSIERYNEQFF
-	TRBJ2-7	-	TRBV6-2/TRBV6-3	TGTGCCAGCAGTTCGACAGTCCTATACGAGCAGTACTTC	CASSSTVLYEQYF
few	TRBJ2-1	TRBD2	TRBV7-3	TGTGCCAGCAGCTTATTAGCGGGAGTAGGCAATGAGCAGTTCTTC	CASSLLAGVGNEQFF